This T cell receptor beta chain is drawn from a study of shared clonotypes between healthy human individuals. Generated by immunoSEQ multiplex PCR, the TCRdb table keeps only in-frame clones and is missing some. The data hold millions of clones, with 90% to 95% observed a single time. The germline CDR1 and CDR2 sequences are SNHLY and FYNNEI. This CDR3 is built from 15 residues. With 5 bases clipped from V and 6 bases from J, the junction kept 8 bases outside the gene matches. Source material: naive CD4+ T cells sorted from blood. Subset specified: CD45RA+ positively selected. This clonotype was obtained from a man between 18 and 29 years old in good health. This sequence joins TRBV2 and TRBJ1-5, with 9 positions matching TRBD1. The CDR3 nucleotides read TGTGCCAGCAGTCGGGACAGGGCGGCTGGTCAGCCCCAGCATTTT. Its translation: CASSRDRAAGQPQHF.